The 26 T cell receptor beta chains reported below all come from one sample, sequenced in a study of technical replicates of blood from four donors (dated by TCRdb to the late 2010s). Library preparation used the immunoSEQ multiplex PCR assay. TCRdb retrieved this table from immuneACCESS and kept in-frame rearrangements only. Not all clones are present; in checked studies, unresolved V genes account for under half, and no reason is known for the remainder. For this sample the table gives 70,000 to 85,000 clones, of which roughly 90% were detected only once. The ten most abundant clones make up roughly 0.41% of the sample. Sequencing was carried out using T cells isolated from PBMCs. Every receptor here comes from a human donor in good health.

The V and J genes are TRBV4-2 and TRBJ1-2; D is unresolved. CDR3 length equals 13 residues. Trimming shortened V by 0 bases and J by 7 bases, and 9 bases separated the two germline ends. Per the germline V gene, CDR1 is LGHNA and CDR2 is YNFKEQ. Here the CDR3 reads CASSQDKESGYTF. CDR3 in DNA: TGTGCCAGCAGCCAAGATAAGGAGAGTGGCTACACCTTC.

The gene calls are TRBV19 and TRBJ1-1; no firm D call. Germline V gene sequence: CDR1 LNHDA, CDR2 SQIVND (reference sequence). Deletions cut 5 bases from V and 0 bases from J, with 7 bases between. The length of the CDR3 is 13 residues. CDR3 protein: CASSARLNTEAFF. The CDR3 nucleotides read TGTGCCAGTAGTGCCAGGTTGAACACTGAAGCTTTCTTT.

V usage is TRBV19 and J usage is TRBJ2-7; a possible D gene is TRBD2 (6 bases). Between the trimmed V and J ends, which lost 5 bases and 6 bases, there was a span of 20 bases. Germline CDR1 LNHDA, CDR2 SQIVND (reference sequence). The CDR3 sequence is 15 residues long. CDR3 in DNA: TGTGCCAGTAGTGCCCCAACTAGCATCTCAGCCGAGCAGTACTTC. Translating gives CASSAPTSISAEQYF.

The chain recombines TRBV5-1 with TRBJ2-7; a possible D gene is TRBD2 (6 bases). The germline V gene encodes CDR1 SGHRS and CDR2 YFSETQ. CDR3 size: 17 residues. With 4 bases removed from V and 2 bases from J, the gap between germline ends came to 22 bases. CDR3: CASSLRWQLAAPYEQYF. CDR3 nucleotide sequence: TGCGCCAGCAGCCTTAGATGGCAACTAGCTGCCCCCTACGAGCAGTACTTC.

The gene calls are TRBV7-7 and TRBJ2-5, with TRBD1 matching over 10 bases. From germline, CDR1 is SSHAT and CDR2 FNYEAQ (reference sequence). This CDR3 has 15 residues. J gave up 2 bases and V 3 bases, and 3 bases lay outside the gene matches. The CDR3 protein is CASSFPGQGQETQYF. As DNA, the CDR3 is TGTGCCAGCAGCTTTCCGGGACAGGGGCAAGAGACCCAGTACTTC.

The gene calls are TRBV5-4 and TRBJ1-3, with 7 bases aligning to TRBD1. The junction had 10 bases not matched to a gene; V was cut back by 4 bases and J by 6 bases. Germline-derived CDR1 and CDR2 are SGHNT and YYREEE (reference sequence). The CDR3 has 15 amino acids. CDR3 in DNA: TGTGCCAGCAGCACGGACCCACAGGGGATAAACACCATATATTTT. Its protein is CASSTDPQGINTIYF. The full variable domain, in which reference TRBV5-4 and TRBJ1-3 provide the parts outside the CDR3, is ETGVTQSPTHLIKTRGQQVTLRCSSQSGHNTVSWYQQALGQGPQFIFQYYREEENGRGNFPPRFSGLQFPNYSSELNVNALELDDSALYLCASSTDPQGINTIYFGEGSWLTVV.

This clone occurred once. This chain's CDR3 is CASRTGGYGYTF. For the CDR3, the DNA is TGTGCCAGCAGGACAGGGGGCTATGGCTACACCTTC. The V gene is TRBV2, the J gene TRBJ1-2, with 9 nucleotides matching TRBD1. The V gene end was trimmed by 6 bases and the J gene end by 4 bases; junction bases not matched to a gene: 0. This CDR3 comprises 12 residues. Germline V gene lookup returns CDR1 SNHLY and CDR2 FYNNEI.

J is TRBJ1-2 and V is TRBV6-5; possible D gene TRBD1, 6 bases. There are 15 residues in the CDR3. Trimming stripped 0 bases from V and 2 bases from J, with 10 bases between. Germline V gives CDR1 MNHEY, CDR2 SVGAGI. The CDR3 is CASSYSQGLNYGYTF. The CDR3 nucleotides are TGTGCCAGCAGTTACTCGCAGGGGCTAAACTATGGCTACACCTTC.

The CDR3 protein is CAISDRGPAYGYTF. The DNA of the CDR3 is TGTGCCATCAGTGACAGGGGGCCCGCCTATGGCTACACCTTC. This rearrangement joins TRBV10-3 to TRBJ1-2, with 8 bases that match TRBD1. Germline V gene sequence: CDR1 ENHRY, CDR2 SYGVKD. V lost 3 bases to trimming and J lost 4 bases; unmatched junction nucleotides: 4. This CDR3 is built from 14 residues.

V usage is TRBV7-3 and J usage is TRBJ2-7, with a tentative D call TRBD2 (6 bases). V lost 6 bases and J lost 7, with 19 bases in between. The CDR3 is made up of 14 amino acids. The germline V gene encodes CDR1 SGHTA and CDR2 FQGTGA. CDR3 nucleotide sequence: TGTGCCAGCAGTGAATCCCGGGAGTTAGAGGAGCAGTACTTC. Its translation: CASSESRELEEQYF.

The chain combines TRBV6-5 with TRBJ1-4, with D possibly TRBD1 on 5 matching bases. This CDR3 has 14 amino acids. V was trimmed by 8 bases and J by 10 bases, leaving 20 bases between them. Looked up from germline, CDR1 is MNHEY and CDR2 is SVGAGI. CDR3 DNA: TGTGCCAGCCGCGAGGGACGGGAGAGAGGAAAACTGTTTTTT. Its protein is CASREGRERGKLFF.

V is TRBV6-1 and J is TRBJ1-2; 7 positions match TRBD1. The trim removed 6 bases at V and 1 base at J, leaving 5 bases unmatched. This CDR3 spans 14 amino acids. From germline, CDR1 is MNHNS and CDR2 SASEGT. The CDR3 bases are TGTGCCAGCAGCTGGACAGGAGATAACTATGGCTACACCTTC. This sequence encodes CASSWTGDNYGYTF.

The chain uses TRBV30 and TRBJ1-1, with 9 bases that match TRBD1. This CDR3 has 15 residues. Looked up from germline, CDR1 is GTSNPN and CDR2 is SVGIG (reference sequence). V shed 5 bases, J shed 3 bases, and the junction held 10 bases outside the gene matches. The DNA for the CDR3 is TGTGCCTGGGCTGAAGTCGGACAGGGGTACACTGAAGCTTTCTTT. Translation: CAWAEVGQGYTEAFF. Full variable domain (remainder filled in from reference TRBV30 and TRBJ1-1): SQTIHQWPATLVQPVGSPLSLECTVEGTSNPNLYWYRQAAGRGLQLLFYSVGIGQISSEVPQNLSASRPQDRQFILSSKKLLLSDSGFYLCAWAEVGQGYTEAFFGQGTRLTVV.

The chain is built from TRBV5-1 and TRBJ2-7; D is uncertain. The CDR3 extends over 12 amino acids. V lost 3 bases, J lost 2 bases, and 6 bases lay in between. Germline-derived CDR1 and CDR2 are SGHRS and YFSETQ. DNA of the CDR3: TGCGCCAGCAGCTCCCCCGCCTACGAGCAGTACTTC. Encoded protein: CASSSPAYEQYF. The whole variable domain, filled in from reference TRBV5-1 and TRBJ2-7, reads KAGVTQTPRYLIKTRGQQVTLSCSPISGHRSVSWYQQTPGQGLQFLFEYFSETQRNKGNFPGRFSGRQFSNSRSEMNVSTLELGDSALYLCASSSPAYEQYFGPGTRLTVT.

V is TRBV9 and J is TRBJ2-7; 13 positions agree with TRBD2. The CDR3 is made up of 14 amino acids. In germline, CDR1 is SGDLS, CDR2 YYNGEE. The V segment lost 0 bases and the J segment 7 bases; nucleotides outside the gene matches: 1. CDR3 nucleotides: TGTGCCAGCAGCGTAGGACTAGCGGGAGGTGAGCAGTACTTC. Translating it yields CASSVGLAGGEQYF.

This chain uses TRBV2 with TRBJ2-7; D call uncertain. The germline V gene has CDR1 SNHLY and CDR2 FYNNEI. Deletions cut 6 bases from V and 3 bases from J, with 9 bases between. The CDR3 is 12 residues long. The CDR3 spells CASSLSYYEQYF. The CDR3 coding sequence is TGTGCCAGCAGCCTCTCCTACTACGAGCAGTACTTC.

The V and J genes are TRBV19 and TRBJ1-2; TRBD1 might be the D (6 bases). V lost 4 bases and J 8 bases, leaving 17 bases between the germline ends. The CDR3 spans 14 residues. Germline V gene sequence: CDR1 LNHDA, CDR2 SQIVND (reference sequence). For the CDR3, the DNA is TGTGCCAGTAGTAGGGGGACACGGGTTATCGGCTACACCTTC. This translates into CASSRGTRVIGYTF.

The genes are TRBV19 and TRBJ1-4; D is possibly TRBD1 (5 bases). The germline gives CDR1 LNHDA, CDR2 SQIVND (reference sequence). CDR3 size: 15 residues. Between the trimmed V and J ends, which lost 5 bases and 0 bases, there was a span of 10 bases. The CDR3 coding sequence is TGTGCCAGTAGTGAGCAGGGTGCAACTAATGAAAAACTGTTTTTT. This sequence encodes CASSEQGATNEKLFF.

This chain links TRBV4-2 with TRBJ1-1, with a weak D call TRBD1 (6 bases). The V gene's germline CDR1 is LGHNA and CDR2 YNFKEQ. V lost 1 base to trimming and J lost 1 base, with 13 bases between them. This CDR3 contains 16 residues. CDR3 in DNA: TGTGCCAGCAGCCAAGTTTGGGGAGGGGGGAACACTGAAGCTTTCTTT. Amino acids: CASSQVWGGGNTEAFF.

This clone appeared a single time. The chain is built from TRBV6-1 and TRBJ2-1; 11 bases are shared with TRBD2. The length of the CDR3 is 14 residues. Germline loops: CDR1 MNHNS, CDR2 SASEGT. Losses at the gene ends were 6 bases for V and 5 bases for J; bases not matched to a gene: 3. This CDR3 reads CASRTSGRHNEQFF. The CDR3 region has the DNA TGTGCCAGCAGAACTAGCGGGAGACACAATGAGCAGTTCTTC.

This chain uses TRBV5-3 with TRBJ2-7; TRBD2 agrees at 7 bases. TRBV5-3 carries the ORF label, with uncertain function. CDR3 size: 17 residues. J gave up 5 bases and V 4 bases, and 18 bases lay outside the gene matches. CDR3 sequence: CARSPQWREFEPHEQYF. The CDR3 coding sequence is TGTGCCAGAAGCCCCCAGTGGCGGGAGTTTGAACCCCACGAGCAGTACTTC.

J is TRBJ1-2 and V is TRBV10-1; D not certain. Germline V gives CDR1 WNHNN, CDR2 SYGVQD (reference sequence). The CDR3 extends over 13 amino acids. Deletions cut 3 bases from V and 4 bases from J, with 9 bases between. The CDR3 loop is CASSDRGSYGYTF. The CDR3 bases are TGCGCCAGCAGTGATCGAGGCAGCTATGGCTACACCTTC.

The CDR3 nucleotides read TGCGCCACCAAACTAGCGGGAGGCAACTACGAGCAGTACTTC. Encoded protein: CATKLAGGNYEQYF. The chain joins TRBV10-2 to TRBJ2-7; TRBD2 matches 12 bases. CDR1 and CDR2 from the germline V gene are WSHSY and SAAADI. CDR3 length equals 14 residues. Trimming at V came to 10 bases and at J to 3 bases, leaving 7 bases not matched to a gene.

As DNA, the CDR3 is TGCGCCAGCAGCTTGGACAGAAAAACTGAAAAACTGTTTTTT. This gives the protein CASSLDRKTEKLFF. The chain couples TRBV5-1 to TRBJ1-4; D not resolved. Between the trimmed V and J ends, which lost 0 bases and 7 bases, there was a span of 10 bases. The CDR3 runs 14 residues. Germline CDR1 is SGHRS and CDR2 is YFSETQ.

The V gene is TRBV19, the J gene TRBJ2-7; D possibly corresponds to TRBD2 (6 bases). This CDR3 contains 13 residues. The ends were cut back, 9 bases at V and 3 bases at J, with 15 bases in the middle. Germline V gene lookup returns CDR1 LNHDA and CDR2 SQIVND (reference sequence). The DNA for the CDR3 is TGTGCCAGCATGGGGGGATTTAACTACGAGCAGTACTTC. This sequence encodes CASMGGFNYEQYF.

CDR3 sequence reads: CASSYGTGTNNSPLHF. The CDR3 nucleotides are TGTGCCAGCAGTTACGGAACCGGGACAAATAATTCACCCCTCCACTTT. The chain has TRBV6-5 and TRBJ1-6; perhaps TRBD1 as D (6 bases). V lost 2 bases, J lost 5 bases, and 13 bases lay in between. This CDR3 has 16 amino acids. Germline lookup yields CDR1 MNHEY and CDR2 SVGAGI.